This passage covers 9 T cell receptor beta chains from one sample sequenced in a study of long-term antiretroviral therapy in people with HIV. Sequencing used immunoSEQ v3.0 at survey level. Clones were sequenced by immunoSEQ multiplex PCR, and TCRdb holds only the in-frame ones, with some missing. This sample has about 24,000 clones, with 81% found just once. The material sequenced was unsorted PBMCs, taken at the start of antiretroviral therapy, before treatment. The receptors derive from a woman under 30 with HIV.

The genes are TRBV28 and TRBJ2-6; 11 bases are a match to TRBD2. The germline gives CDR1 MDHEN, CDR2 SYDVKM. The V gene end was trimmed by 6 bases and the J gene end by 0 bases; junction bases not matched to a gene: 10. The CDR3 loop spans 19 amino acids. The chain's CDR3 is CASSSPDLAGGSGANVLTF. CDR3 nucleotides: TGTGCCAGCAGCTCCCCTGACCTAGCGGGAGGCTCTGGGGCCAACGTCCTGACTTTC.

The J gene is TRBJ2-7, the V gene TRBV6-4; 7 bases map to TRBD2. The trim removed 5 bases at V and 0 bases at J, leaving 1 base unmatched. The CDR3 is made up of 13 amino acids. From germline, CDR1 is MRHNA and CDR2 SNTAGT. The CDR3 region is CASSWGGSYEQYF. The CDR3 region has the DNA TGTGCCAGCAGTTGGGGGGGCTCCTACGAGCAGTACTTC.

As for this clone: At one of its ends the junction is not consistent with the germline gene, which may arise from a read error. The gene calls are TRBV11-2 and TRBJ2-3; 10 positions agree with TRBD1. CDR1 is SGHAT, CDR2 FQNNGV, per germline. The CDR3 is 11 amino acids. Written as DNA, the CDR3 is TGTGCCAGCAGCTTAGGGGGGACAGGGGAGTTC. Translating it yields CASSLGGTGEF.

The rearrangement joins TRBV6-5 to TRBJ1-1; no clear D gene. The V end lost 10 bases, the J end lost 8 bases, and 14 bases lay between the germline ends. Looked up from germline, CDR1 is MNHEY and CDR2 is SVGAGI. The CDR3 runs 11 residues. CDR3 DNA sequence: TGTGCCACCCAAAACTGGCCCGAAGCTTTCTTT. Its protein product is CATQNWPEAFF.

The chain uses TRBV5-1 and TRBJ1-1; D remains ambiguous. V was clipped by 0 bases and J by 1 base, with 10 bases between them. This CDR3 has 15 amino acids. Germline CDR1 SGHRS, CDR2 YFSETQ. In DNA, the CDR3 is TGCGCCAGCAGCTTGGGTGGACGCACGAACACTGAAGCTTTCTTT. Its translation: CASSLGGRTNTEAFF.

The chain combines TRBV19 with TRBJ2-7; 12 positions agree with TRBD1. This CDR3 comprises 13 residues. With V trimmed by 6 bases and J by 7 bases, 4 bases remained unmatched. Germline V CDR1 and CDR2: LNHDA, SQIVND (reference sequence). The CDR3: CASSGTGGLEQYF. The CDR3 DNA follows: TGTGCCAGTAGCGGGACAGGGGGCTTGGAGCAGTACTTC.

The J gene is TRBJ1-1, the V gene TRBV28, with a possible D match to TRBD1 (6 bases). The CDR3 runs to 14 residues. Germline values: CDR1 MDHEN, CDR2 SYDVKM. CDR3 region: CAGAPGQMNTEAFF. CDR3 nucleotide sequence: TGTGCGGGGGCCCCTGGACAGATGAACACTGAAGCTTTCTTT.

About this clone itself: Distinct nucleotide sequences in the sample also encode this CDR3. The V call is TRBV27, the J call TRBJ2-6; D not resolved. Germline V lookup: CDR1 MNHEY, CDR2 SMNVEV (reference sequence). V was cut by 3 bases and J by 4 bases, with 4 bases left in between. The CDR3 loop spans 13 amino acids. Here the CDR3 reads CASSFSGANVLTF. Here the CDR3 DNA reads TGTGCCAGCAGTTTCTCCGGGGCCAACGTCCTGACTTTC.

The chain couples TRBV28 to TRBJ2-2; D uncertain. Trimming removed 3 bases at V and 5 bases at J, with 7 bases between. The CDR3 extends over 13 amino acids. Germline CDR1 is MDHEN and CDR2 is SYDVKM. CDR3 protein: CASSLAQTGELFF. Here the CDR3 DNA reads TGTGCCAGCAGTTTGGCGCAAACCGGGGAGCTGTTTTTT. Variable domain in full (rest from reference TRBV28 and TRBJ2-2): DVKVTQSSRYLVKRTGEKVFLECVQDMDHENMFWYRQDPGLGLRLIYFSYDVKMKEKGDIPEGYSVSREKKERFSLILESASTNQTSMYLCASSLAQTGELFFGEGSRLTVL.